Listed below are T cell receptor beta chains from one sample, sequenced in a study of cytomegalovirus exposure and HLA in healthy donors. Only in-frame clones appear in the TCRdb table, and some are missing; sequencing was by immunoSEQ multiplex PCR. This table holds 150,000 to 200,000 clones, 75% to 85% found once. Specimen: PBMCs. These receptors were collected from a woman between 45 and 60 years old in good health and CMV-seronegative. Both conserved end residues are part of each CDR3. The D gene is left open where the match is weak. Size is omitted from some rows. Given values are once, few, many or a class for expanded clones.

TRBV29-1,-,-,TRBJ2-3,CSVVGSLELYGSTDTQYF,TGCAGCGTTGTTGGGAGCCTCGAGCTATACGGAAGCACAGATACGCAGTATTTT
TRBV18,-,TRBD1,TRBJ2-7,CASSPRDRVPEQYF,TGTGCCAGCTCACCCCGGGACAGGGTCCCCGAGCAGTACTTC
TRBV28,-,-,TRBJ1-3,CASLGPPGNTIYF,TGTGCCAGCCTTGGGCCACCTGGAAACACCATATATTTT
TRBV19,-,-,TRBJ2-7,CASSIDHSFPYEQYF,TGTGCCAGTAGTATTGATCACAGTTTCCCCTACGAGCAGTACTTC
TRBV7-2,once,-,TRBJ2-2,CASSSDSGELFF,TGTGCCAGCAGCTCGGACTCCGGGGAGCTGTTTTTT
TRBV28,-,-,TRBJ1-3,CASSLLGGGNTIYF,TGTGCCAGCAGTTTACTGGGGGGTGGAAACACCATATATTTT
TRBV18,-,-,TRBJ2-7,CASSPRQESPSEQYF,TGTGCCAGCTCACCGAGGCAAGAGTCTCCCTCCGAGCAGTACTTC
TRBV7-2,-,-,TRBJ2-7,CAGSPGRRTYEQYF,TGTGCCGGCAGCCCCGGGAGACGAACCTACGAGCAGTACTTC
TRBV29-1,-,-,TRBJ1-4,CSVDVRSNEKLFF,TGCAGCGTTGACGTTAGATCCAATGAAAAACTGTTTTTT
TRBV28,-,TRBD2,TRBJ2-3,CASSPLRDSGNTDTQYF,TGTGCCAGCAGTCCGCTTCGTGATAGCGGGAATACAGATACGCAGTATTTT
TRBV7-2,-,TRBD1,TRBJ1-1,CASSVDTGVGSFF,TGTGCCAGCAGCGTGGATACAGGGGTTGGTTCTTTCTTT
TRBV5-1,-,TRBD1,TRBJ1-2,CASSFPGTGGGYTF,TGCGCCAGCAGCTTCCCCGGGACAGGGGGTGGCTACACCTTC
TRBV7-2,-,TRBD2,TRBJ2-1,CASSLQWTSPSYNEQFF,TGTGCCAGCAGCTTACAGTGGACTAGCCCCTCCTACAATGAGCAGTTCTTC
TRBV29-1,-,-,TRBJ1-1,CSAPGVGQPNTEAFF,TGCAGCGCCCCAGGGGTGGGGCAACCGAACACTGAAGCTTTCTTT
TRBV6-1,-,TRBD2,TRBJ2-6,CASSDLTSGRAYGANVLTF,TGTGCCAGCAGTGACCTGACTAGCGGGAGGGCCTATGGGGCCAACGTCCTGACTTTC